The following is a TCR beta chain sequence with its context. Its antigen target is currently unknown. Per-nucleotide qualities are absent, and no much larger clonotype sits a single base away. Ficoll-Paque density gradient centrifugation was the method used to isolate PBMCs. This specimen comes from a study of T-cell memory formation after mild COVID-19 (dated by TCRdb to the early 2020s). For the wider study: Most TCR sequence clusters were specific to one of the two donors. Longitudinal TCRalpha and TCRbeta repertoire sequencing tracked T-cell clones expanding and contracting after mild COVID-19 in two donors. The cohort was made up of two young adult volunteers, one female and one male, who were previously healthy. Points the paper makes about the study in general: Contracting CD4+ clones were found mainly in CM and EM memory subsets, while CD8+ clones were enriched in EMRA. Whether the second-wave clones peaking on day 37 were SARS-CoV-2 specific was not confirmed. Some responding clones were detected in pre-infection memory, suggesting pre-existing cross-reactive memory T cells joined the SARS-CoV-2 response. Only a couple of mild cases were covered in the study, and larger cohorts including severe cases with pre-infection samples were considered necessary. Clones contracting from day 15 to 85 had balanced CD4/CD8 phenotypes, while a second wave expanding from day 15 to 37 was biased towards CD4+.

Deletion took 6 bases off V and 2 bases off J, with a span of 17 bases between the germline ends. Including the terminal cysteine and valine, the CDR3 comprises 14 residues. The only DNA kept is the CDR3, 42 bases in frame from the first base. According to the germline V gene (reference sequence), CDR1 reads DFQATT and CDR2 reads SNEGSKA. The run used an Illumina NovaSeq 6000. TCRalpha and TCRbeta cDNA libraries were built by 5'RACE with constant-segment primers, adding sample barcodes and unique molecular identifiers. RNA was extracted from every sample with Trizol reagent. The libraries were amplified in two PCR steps, and the second step added a second sample barcode and Illumina TruSeq adapters. Sequencing of the libraries was done on an Illumina NovaSeq, producing 2 x 150 bp paired-end reads. Under the source paper's analysis protocol: With migec v1.2.7, reads were demultiplexed and then collapsed into UMI-guided consensus sequences. With mixcr v2.1.11, UMI consensuses were aligned to TRA and TRB V and J templates and assembled into clonotypes. A clonotype was counted as expanded or contracted only if both edgeR and NoisET called the change significant, with noise models trained on biological replicates. For edgeR calls, the cutoffs were a false discovery rate-adjusted p below 0.01 and a log2 fold-change threshold of 1. As an exploratory analysis of dynamics, max-normalized trajectories of the 1000 most abundant clonotypes were examined by PCA with hierarchical clustering. Separately sequenced CD4+ and CD8+ repertoires were used to assign a CD4 or CD8 phenotype to each responding clone. TCRdb's own reprocessing of the public reads used fastp at Q25 and MiXCR and kept productive beta chains. Merged by CDR3 protein, the rows form single entries marked with the most common genes and DNA. TCRdb's processing, not the authors', yielded these V and J calls. The sample table shows 65,000 to 100,000 distinct CDR3 sequences, and about 13% are seen once. The top ten clones comprise less than 45% of the sample.

Sequencing input: PBMCs or a T cell subset sorted from them (not recorded which). This receptor was taken from a man between 18 and 35 years old who had mild COVID-19 (a few samples of this study predate the infection). The sample titles of this study are shuffled in the database, so cell type and time point are left out; the donor was told from shared clones. The rearrangement joined TRBV20-1 to TRBJ2-7, and possibly TRBD2, on 6 matching bases. The sequenced DNA: TGCAGTGCCAGCCCCCCGGGGGAACCCTACGAGCAGTACGTC. Its translation reads: CSASPPGEPYEQYV.